The sequence of this TCR beta chain was determined in a study of Ad26.COV2.S vaccination and SARS-CoV-2 variants. Clones were read by immunoSEQ multiplex PCR, and TCRdb kept only the in-frame ones, dropping some. The sample includes over 350,000 clones, about 88% of them seen just once. Treatment given: about 20 received Ad26.COV2.S at low or high dose, single or two shots; 5 received placebo; per-sample allocation not given. All samples were drawn on day 63, counting from the first vaccine or placebo injection. Germline V gene lookup returns CDR1 MDHEN and CDR2 SYDVKM. Trimming at V came to 6 bases and at J to 15 bases, leaving 33 bases not matched to a gene. The CDR3 spans 20 residues.

This TCR was sampled from a person between 18 and 65 years old who received the Ad26.COV2.S COVID-19 vaccine or a placebo. The chain carries TRBV28 and TRBJ1-4, with 8 bases that match TRBD1. The source material was peripheral blood, sampled in a trial of Ad26.COV2.S vaccine versus placebo. CDR3 region: CASSPWPELGTGLRMKRLFF. CDR3 sequence (DNA): TGTGCCAGCAGCCCATGGCCTGAACTCGGGACAGGCCTCCGGATGAAAAGGTTGTTTTTT.